Ten or more counts support the clone carrying this T cell receptor (beta chain). Its target is unknown. Each CDR3 protein is one row after TCRdb ran MiXCR on the 5' RACE reads. The profile covers approximately 100,000 distinct CDR3 sequences, with 7.5% to 9% appearing a single time and more than 9.5% taken by the ten largest. The data are from a study of CD8 T cells in ankylosing spondylitis. Findings and limits, study-wide: Reportedly, disease-linked clones are significantly enriched in ankylosing spondylitis patients' matched synovial fluid.

V was shortened by 5 bases and J by 3 bases, with 10 bases between the two germline ends. The CDR3 runs 13 residues. The TCR sequence derives from a male donor with ankylosing spondylitis or in good health (not recorded which). Sequencing input: blood, either unsorted or a sorted T cell fraction (not recorded which). The chain recombines TRBV12-3 or TRBV12-4 with TRBJ1-2, with D unclear. The CDR3 DNA reads TGTGCCAGCAGTCCCGGACTTTACTATGGCTACACCTTC. Protein product: CASSPGLYYGYTF.